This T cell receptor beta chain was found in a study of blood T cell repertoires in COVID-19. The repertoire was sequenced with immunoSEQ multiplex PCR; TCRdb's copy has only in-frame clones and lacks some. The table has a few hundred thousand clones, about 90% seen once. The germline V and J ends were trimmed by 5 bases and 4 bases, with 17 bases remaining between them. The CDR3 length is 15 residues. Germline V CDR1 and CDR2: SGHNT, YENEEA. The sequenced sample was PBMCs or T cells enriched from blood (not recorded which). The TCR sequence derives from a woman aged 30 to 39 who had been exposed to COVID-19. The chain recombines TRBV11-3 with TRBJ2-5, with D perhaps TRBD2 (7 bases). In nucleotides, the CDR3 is TGTGCCAGCAGCCGGGGAGGGAAGGGGGGAGAGACCCAGTACTTC. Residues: CASSRGGKGGETQYF.